This T cell receptor beta chain was sequenced in a study of vaccination effects on CD4 cells after COVID-19. Sequencing was performed with immunoSEQ multiplex PCR; in TCRdb, only in-frame clones are kept and a portion is missing. There are 20,000 to 30,000 clones in the sample; 78% occur only once, and 15% to 20% lies in the top ten. This clone was detected once. Its target is not known. Before any sequencing was done, the ViraFEST assay used viral peptide pools to expand antigen-specific CD4+ T cells. Following a roughly 9-day culture, CD4+ T cells were purified. The person had PCR-confirmed SARS-CoV-2 infection between March and December 2020. The V gene end was trimmed by 2 bases and the J gene end by 2 bases; junction bases not matched to a gene: 6. This CDR3 contains 15 residues. Germline CDR1 reads SGHKS; CDR2 reads YYEKEE (reference sequence).

The chain uses TRBV5-5 and TRBJ2-7, with TRBD1 matching over 8 bases. Sequencing used CD4+ T cells from PBMCs cultured with HCoV-NL63 spike peptides, obtained before COVID-19 vaccination. The TCR was taken from a human donor who had a prior SARS-CoV-2 infection. The CDR3 DNA follows: TGTGCCAGCAGCTTCCAGGACAGGGCAGCCTACGAGCAGTACTTC. Its translation is CASSFQDRAAYEQYF.